A single T cell receptor beta chain is shown here with its context. Here immunoSEQ multiplex PCR was the method, and the copy in TCRdb shows in-frame clones only, minus some. The table includes about 130,000 clones, about 88% detected once. These data come from a study of control samples from healthy donors and cancer patients. Deletions cut 6 bases from V and 3 bases from J, with 11 bases between. The length of the CDR3 is 13 residues. CDR1 and CDR2 (germline): LGHDT, YNNKEL (reference sequence). This chain joins TRBV3-1 (or the pseudogene TRBV3-2) and TRBJ1-1, with D possibly matching TRBD1 (5 bases). The receptor was isolated from a man younger than 35 in good health. The sample taken for sequencing was blood. The CDR3 spells CASRLLGDTEAFF. The CDR3 nucleotides read TGTGCCAGCAGACTTTTGGGGGACACTGAAGCTTTCTTT.